The 27 T cell receptor beta chains reported below all come from one sample, sequenced in a study of beta chain features in type 1 diabetes. Points from the study as a whole: TCRB CDR3s were moderately but significantly shorter in Type 1 diabetes patients in all four CD4+ subsets.

Isolated RNA was reverse transcribed in full, so expressed TCRB transcripts were sequenced. TCRdb's table, derived via immunoSEQ multiplex PCR, lists solely in-frame clones and lacks some. The sample consists of roughly 340,000 clones, roughly 13% of them appearing once. Which antigens these TCRs recognize remains unknown. The sample was naive CD4+ T cells from blood. The source is a woman younger than 30 with type 1 diabetes.

The gene calls are TRBV9 and TRBJ1-3, with D hard to call. There are 16 residues in the CDR3. V was pared by 0 bases and J by 0 bases, with 10 bases between. Germline V gene sequence: CDR1 SGDLS, CDR2 YYNGEE. CDR3 nucleotides: TGTGCCAGCAGCGTAGCTGGGCATAGCTCTGGAAACACCATATATTTT. Translating it yields CASSVAGHSSGNTIYF.

The J gene is TRBJ2-3, the V gene TRBV7-3; D may be TRBD2 (6 bases). CDR1 and CDR2 (germline): SGHTA, FQGTGA. The CDR3 runs to 13 residues. V gave up 4 bases and J gave up 2 bases, with 7 bases separating them. CDR3 coding DNA: TGTGCCAGCAGCTCGGGGGTCACAGATACGCAGTATTTT. This sequence encodes CASSSGVTDTQYF.

This clone was found a few times. The chain joins TRBV10-3 to TRBJ2-5, with 7 bases identical to TRBD2. The germline gives CDR1 ENHRY, CDR2 SYGVKD. Germline trimming cut 2 bases from V and 4 bases from J; bases unmatched to any gene: 4. The CDR3 totals 14 residues. The CDR3: CAISEKGRAETQYF. The CDR3 nucleotides are TGTGCCATCAGTGAGAAGGGGAGGGCAGAGACCCAGTACTTC.

This clone was found a few times. V is TRBV29-1 and J is TRBJ2-3, with 8 bases matching TRBD2. Germline V lookup: CDR1 SQVTM, CDR2 ANQGSEA. V lost 4 bases and J lost 5; bases outside the gene matches: 2. The CDR3 sequence is 12 residues long. CDR3 sequence reads: CSVVAGLDTQYF. The CDR3 DNA is TGCAGCGTTGTAGCGGGACTAGATACGCAGTATTTT.

This clone was counted a few times. V usage is TRBV29-1 and J usage is TRBJ2-1, with D possibly being TRBD2 (6 bases). CDR1 is SQVTM, CDR2 ANQGSEA, per germline. Trimming took off 1 base at V and 9 bases at J, with 7 bases between the two ends. The CDR3 covers 11 residues. CDR3 DNA sequence: TGCAGCGTTGAAGTGGGGGGTGAGCAGTTCTTC. As protein: CSVEVGGEQFF.

The chain couples TRBV5-1 to TRBJ2-4; 7 nucleotides align to TRBD1. The CDR3 is made up of 16 amino acids. Trimming cost V 4 bases and J 1 base; bases outside gene matches: 8. Germline CDR1 reads SGHRS; CDR2 reads YFSETQ. The CDR3 nucleotides read TGCGCCAGCAGCGAAGAACAGGGGTCTGCCAAAAACATTCAGTACTTC. Translating it yields CASSEEQGSAKNIQYF.

This clone has a handful of counts. V gene TRBV7-8 combines with J gene TRBJ2-2; 8 nucleotides match TRBD2. The V segment lost 6 bases and the J segment 4 bases; nucleotides outside the gene matches: 4. The CDR3 contains 14 residues. Germline V gene data show CDR1 as SGHVS and CDR2 as FQNEAQ. CDR3 region: CASRKSGSTGELFF. DNA of the CDR3: TGTGCCAGCAGGAAGAGCGGGAGCACCGGGGAGCTGTTTTTT. Full variable domain (rest looked up from reference TRBV7-8 and TRBJ2-2): GAGVSQSPRYKVAKRGQDVALRCDPISGHVSLFWYQQALGQGPEFLTYFQNEAQLDKSGLPSDRFFAERPEGSVSTLKIQRTQQEDSAVYLCASRKSGSTGELFFGEGSRLTVL.

V and J are TRBV5-1 and TRBJ2-4; 7 nucleotides match TRBD1. Per the germline V gene, CDR1 is SGHRS and CDR2 is YFSETQ. V gave up 4 bases and J gave up 6 bases; unmatched junction bases: 13. This CDR3 has 16 amino acids. CDR3 residues: CASSAGTAVGRNIQYF. The CDR3, as DNA: TGCGCCAGCAGCGCCGGGACAGCTGTGGGTCGAAACATTCAGTACTTC.

This chain links TRBV9 with TRBJ2-5; 7 positions match TRBD1. V lost 3 bases and J lost 4; bases outside the gene matches: 6. Germline V lookup: CDR1 SGDLS, CDR2 YYNGEE. This CDR3 has 14 amino acids. CDR3 sequence: CASSERGGRETQYF. CDR3 nucleotides: TGTGCCAGCAGCGAACGAGGGGGCCGAGAGACCCAGTACTTC.

The sample holds a few counts of this clone. This chain joins TRBV7-9 and TRBJ2-7; D possibly corresponds to TRBD2 (6 bases). V lost 5 bases and J 7 bases, leaving 21 bases between the germline ends. Germline CDR1 reads SEHNR; CDR2 reads FQNEAQ (reference sequence). This CDR3 has 15 amino acids. This CDR3 reads CASSLGRRPLEEQYF. The CDR3 coding sequence is TGTGCCAGCAGCCTAGGGAGGCGGCCTCTAGAAGAGCAGTACTTC.

This clone was seen more than once but under ten times. This chain connects TRBV12-5 to TRBJ1-2; possible D gene TRBD1, 6 bases. CDR3 length: 14 residues. Germline CDR1 and CDR2: LGHNT and FRNRAP. The V end lost 6 bases, the J end lost 1 base, and 12 bases lay between the germline ends. The CDR3 protein is CASGGQDINYGYTF. The CDR3 DNA reads as TGTGCTAGTGGGGGACAAGATATTAACTATGGCTACACCTTC.

This clone was counted only a few times. This sequence joins TRBV4-3 and TRBJ2-5, with a weak D call TRBD2 (6 bases). Trimming pared 3 bases from V and 5 bases from J, leaving 13 bases between. CDR3 length equals 14 residues. Germline-derived CDR1 and CDR2 are LGHNA and YSLEER. Written as DNA, the CDR3 is TGCGCCAGCAGCCACAGGAGTGGAGGGGAGACCCAGTACTTC. Translated: CASSHRSGGETQYF.

The chain employs TRBV20-1 and TRBJ1-2, with 7 bases lining up with TRBD1. J gave up 7 bases and V 6 bases, and 5 bases lay outside the gene matches. There are 11 residues in the CDR3. Germline-derived CDR1 and CDR2 are DFQATT and SNEGSKA (reference sequence). CDR3: CSAGHRGGYTF. DNA of the CDR3: TGCAGTGCGGGCCACAGGGGTGGCTACACCTTC.

This clone was seen a few times. Distinct nucleotide sequences in the sample also encode this CDR3. The genes are TRBV18 and TRBJ2-5; weak D call: TRBD2 (6 bases). CDR3 length equals 14 residues. Germline V gives CDR1 KGHSH, CDR2 LQKENI. Trimming took off 0 bases at V and 5 bases at J, with 10 bases between the two ends. DNA for the CDR3: TGTGCCAGCTCACCACCGGGCCTAGCGGAGACCCAGTACTTC. Protein product: CASSPPGLAETQYF.

This clone came up a few times. The chain is built from TRBV4-3 and TRBJ1-5, with 7 bases aligning to TRBD1. The germline gives CDR1 LGHNA, CDR2 YSLEER. V was pared by 4 bases and J by 2 bases, with 2 bases of the junction left unmatched. The CDR3 loop spans 14 amino acids. The CDR3 region is CASSPDRGNQPQHF. The CDR3 DNA follows: TGCGCCAGCAGCCCTGACAGGGGCAATCAGCCCCAGCATTTT.

The chain uses TRBV28 and TRBJ2-3; 9 nucleotides line up with TRBD2. The CDR3 totals 13 residues. The trim removed 4 bases at V and 7 bases at J, leaving 3 bases unmatched. Germline V gene lookup returns CDR1 MDHEN and CDR2 SYDVKM. DNA for the CDR3: TGTGCCAGCAGTTGGACTAGCGAAAATACGCAGTATTTT. This translates into CASSWTSENTQYF.

The V call is TRBV4-3, the J call TRBJ2-7, with 9 bases matching TRBD1. Germline assignment: CDR1 LGHNA and CDR2 YSLEER. The CDR3 has 17 amino acids. With V trimmed by 1 base and J by 1 base, 8 bases remained unmatched. CDR3 in DNA: TGCGCCAGCAGCCAAGGGCTGGGACAGGGCACTTCCTACGAGCAGTACTTC. This gives the protein CASSQGLGQGTSYEQYF.

This clone was detected only a few times. The chain has TRBV27 and TRBJ2-3; the D gene is possibly TRBD1 (5 bases). V gave up 1 base and J gave up 4 bases, with 6 bases separating them. Germline V gene sequence: CDR1 MNHEY, CDR2 SMNVEV (reference sequence). CDR3 length: 13 residues. The CDR3 DNA follows: TGTGCCAGCAGTTTATTAGGGGCAGATACGCAGTATTTT. The encoded protein is CASSLLGADTQYF.

J is TRBJ2-1 and V is TRBV30; 10 bases match TRBD2. CDR1 is GTSNPN, CDR2 SVGIG, per germline (reference sequence). This CDR3 is 15 amino acids long. With V trimmed by 0 bases and J by 6 bases, 5 bases remained unmatched. CDR3 in DNA: TGTGCCTGGAGTGTACGGGCTAGCGGGAGCAATGAGCAGTTCTTC. As protein: CAWSVRASGSNEQFF.

This clone was detected only a few times. V usage is TRBV29-1 and J usage is TRBJ2-1; 9 bases line up with TRBD1. Per the germline V gene, CDR1 is SQVTM and CDR2 is ANQGSEA. This CDR3 spans 13 amino acids. The CDR3 DNA is TGCAGGGCCGGGACAGGGAACTACAATGAGCAGTTCTTC. Translated: CRAGTGNYNEQFF.

The chain links TRBV9 to TRBJ1-5; 9 positions agree with TRBD1. The CDR3 is 15 amino acids. The trim removed 0 bases at V and 5 bases at J, leaving 3 bases unmatched. The germline V gene encodes CDR1 SGDLS and CDR2 YYNGEE. The CDR3 loop is CASSVEGDRDQPQHF. The CDR3 DNA sequence: TGTGCCAGCAGCGTAGAAGGGGACAGGGATCAGCCCCAGCATTTT.

V is TRBV6-5 and J is TRBJ2-3; 8 bases align to TRBD1. This CDR3 comprises 14 residues. CDR1 is MNHEY, CDR2 SVGAGI, per germline. Trimming removed 4 bases from V and 6 bases from J; junction bases left unmatched: 6. CDR3 coding DNA: TGTGCCAGCAGTTCGGTCAGGGGGCGGGATACGCAGTATTTT. Residues: CASSSVRGRDTQYF.

This clone was detected only a few times. This chain connects TRBV14 to TRBJ1-1; tentatively, D is TRBD1 (5 bases). The CDR3 length is 13 residues. V lost 4 bases and J lost 6, with 12 bases in between. The germline CDR1 and CDR2 sequences are SGHDN and FVKESK. The CDR3 coding sequence is TGTGCCAGCAGCCGGGTGGGGCGAGCTGAAGCTTTCTTT. This codes for CASSRVGRAEAFF.

This clone was detected a few times. The chain uses TRBV29-1 and TRBJ1-2, with D possibly TRBD1 on 5 matching bases. Germline V lookup: CDR1 SQVTM, CDR2 ANQGSEA. The germline V and J ends were trimmed by 5 bases and 0 bases, with 16 bases remaining between them. This CDR3 has 15 amino acids. CDR3 sequence: CSVLPGLQANYGYTF. The DNA for the CDR3 is TGCAGCGTTTTACCGGGACTGCAAGCTAACTATGGCTACACCTTC.

This clone was seen only a few times. The V gene is TRBV7-9, the J gene TRBJ2-3, with 7 bases aligning to TRBD2. The CDR3 consists of 16 residues. J was trimmed by 2 bases and V by 1 base; bases with no gene match: 6. Germline CDR1 and CDR2: SEHNR and FQNEAQ (reference sequence). The CDR3 DNA sequence: TGTGCCAGCAGCTTAGTAGGTCTAGCGGTCACAGATACGCAGTATTTT. Translated, it gives CASSLVGLAVTDTQYF.

This chain connects TRBV4-3 to TRBJ2-7; weak D call: TRBD2 (6 bases). Germline values: CDR1 LGHNA, CDR2 YSLEER. V was trimmed by 1 base and J by 2 bases, leaving 9 bases between them. The CDR3 length is 14 residues. CDR3 residues: CASSQGRGAYEQYF. The DNA of the CDR3 is TGCGCCAGCAGCCAAGGGCGGGGAGCCTACGAGCAGTACTTC.

This clone was seen more than once but under ten times. The gene calls are TRBV30 and TRBJ2-7, with D possibly TRBD1 on 5 matching bases. The V gene's germline CDR1 is GTSNPN and CDR2 SVGIG (reference sequence). V gave up 5 bases and J gave up 1 base, with 12 bases separating them. CDR3 length: 13 residues. The CDR3 DNA follows: TGTGCCTGGGGATATGACAGTTCCTACGAGCAGTACTTC. It is translated as CAWGYDSSYEQYF.